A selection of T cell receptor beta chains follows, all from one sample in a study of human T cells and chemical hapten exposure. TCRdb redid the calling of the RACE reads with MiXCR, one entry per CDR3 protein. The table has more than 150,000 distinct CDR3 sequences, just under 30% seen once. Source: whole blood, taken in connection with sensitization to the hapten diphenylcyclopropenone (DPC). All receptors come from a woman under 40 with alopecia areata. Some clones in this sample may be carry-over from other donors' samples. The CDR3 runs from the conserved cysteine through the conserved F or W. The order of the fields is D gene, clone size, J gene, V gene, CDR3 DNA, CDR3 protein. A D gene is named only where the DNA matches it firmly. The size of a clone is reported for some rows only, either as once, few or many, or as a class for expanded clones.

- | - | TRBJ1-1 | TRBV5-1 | TGCGCCAGCAGCTTTCCGGACGCTGAAGCTTTCTTT | CASSFPDAEAFF
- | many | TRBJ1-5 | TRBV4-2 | TGTGCCAGCAGCCAAGAGCCGATGACCAATCAGCCCCAGCATTTT | CASSQEPMTNQPQHF
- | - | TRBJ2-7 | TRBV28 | TGTGCCAGCACCCCAATCGGGACGGGAGTCTACGAGCAGTACTTC | CASTPIGTGVYEQYF
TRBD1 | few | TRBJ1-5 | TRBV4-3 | TGCGCCAGCAGCCAAGATGGGACAGGTCGCAATCAGCCCCAGCATTTT | CASSQDGTGRNQPQHF
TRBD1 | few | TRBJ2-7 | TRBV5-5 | TGTGCCAGCAGCTTTCAGGGGACAGCCCCGCAGTACTTC | CASSFQGTAPQYF
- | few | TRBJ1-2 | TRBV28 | TGTGCCAGCACGTCAAATGGTGGCTACACCTTC | CASTSNGGYTF
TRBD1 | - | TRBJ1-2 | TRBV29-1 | TGCAGTGCCCGGGCAGGGGGCGGCCGAGAGAGCTACACCTTC | CSARAGGGRESYTF
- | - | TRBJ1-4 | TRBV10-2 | TGCGCCAGCAGTGCTGGGGGTGGTGAAAAACTGTTTTTT | CASSAGGGEKLFF
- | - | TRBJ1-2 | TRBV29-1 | TGCAGCGTTGAGCTTAGGGGCCTCTATGGCTACACCTTC | CSVELRGLYGYTF
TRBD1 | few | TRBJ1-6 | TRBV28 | TGTGCCAGCACCCCGGGACAGGCTTATTCACCCCTCCACTTT | CASTPGQAYSPLHF
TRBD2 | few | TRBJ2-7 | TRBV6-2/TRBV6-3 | TGTGCCAGCAGTTACTCGGAGGGGAGGGAGTACTTC | CASSYSEGREYF
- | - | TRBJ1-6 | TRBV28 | TGTGCCAGCAGTCTGGGGGGTTTGAATAATTCACCCCTCCACTTT | CASSLGGLNNSPLHF
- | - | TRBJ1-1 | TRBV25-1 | TGTGCCAGTAGCGGACGGACGAACACTGAAGCTTTCTTT | CASSGRTNTEAFF
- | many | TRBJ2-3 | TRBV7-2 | TGTGCCAGCAGAACTAGCACAGATACGCAGTATTTT | CASRTSTDTQYF
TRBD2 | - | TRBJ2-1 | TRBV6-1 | TGTGCCAGCAGTTTCGGGACTAGCGGGGAAAATGAGCAGTTCTTC | CASSFGTSGENEQFF
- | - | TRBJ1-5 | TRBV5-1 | TGCGCCAGCAGCCCTGGGGGAGGGGAACAGCCCCAGCATTTT | CASSPGGGEQPQHF
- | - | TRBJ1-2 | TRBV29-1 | TGCAGCGTTGTGGCGAATGGCTACACCTTC | CSVVANGYTF
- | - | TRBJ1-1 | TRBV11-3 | TGTGCCAGCAGCTTATTAGGCGCAGGGCGGACTGAAGCTTTCTTT | CASSLLGAGRTEAFF
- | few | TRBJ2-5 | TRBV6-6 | TGTGCCAGCAGGGACCCAGGACTATCACAAGAGACCCAGTACTTC | CASRDPGLSQETQYF
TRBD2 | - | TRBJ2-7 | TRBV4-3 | TGCGCCAGCAGTACAATCAGGACTAGCTTCAACGAGCAGTACTTC | CASSTIRTSFNEQYF
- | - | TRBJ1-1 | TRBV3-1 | TGTGCCAGCAGCGCGAGTAACATGAACACTGAAGCTTTCTTT | CASSASNMNTEAFF
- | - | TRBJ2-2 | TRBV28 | TGTGCCAGCAGTTTATTAAAAGCAGGGAGTGCCACCGGGGAGCTGTTTTTT | CASSLLKAGSATGELFF
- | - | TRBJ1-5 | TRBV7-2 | TGTGCCAGCAGCTTTAATAACAATCAGCCCCAGCATTTT | CASSFNNNQPQHF
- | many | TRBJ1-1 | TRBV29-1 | TGCAGCACGAACCTTGGACACGAAGCTTTCTTT | CSTNLGHEAFF
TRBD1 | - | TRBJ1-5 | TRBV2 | TGTGCCAGCAGAGCAGGGGGGGGATACCAGCCCCAGCATTTT | CASRAGGGYQPQHF
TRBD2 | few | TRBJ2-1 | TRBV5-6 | TGTGCCAGCAGCCCCGGACTAGCGGGAGGGCGTAAGTTCTTC | CASSPGLAGGRKFF
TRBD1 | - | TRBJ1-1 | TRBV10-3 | TGTGCCATCAGTGGGACAGGGCAGGCCTATGAAGCTTTCTTT | CAISGTGQAYEAFF
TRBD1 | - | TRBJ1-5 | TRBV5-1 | TGCGCCAGCAGCTTGGGGACAGGGGTTCAGCCCCAGCATTTT | CASSLGTGVQPQHF
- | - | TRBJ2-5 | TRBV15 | TGTGCCACCAGCAGCCCTCACGGGGCCCAGTACTTC | CATSSPHGAQYF
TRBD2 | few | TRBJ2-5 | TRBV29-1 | TGCAGCTCTCGTCGACTAGCGGGTGAGGAGACCCAGTACTTC | CSSRRLAGEETQYF
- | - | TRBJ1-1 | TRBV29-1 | TGCAGCGTTGAAAGGTTGAACACTGAAGCTTTCTTT | CSVERLNTEAFF
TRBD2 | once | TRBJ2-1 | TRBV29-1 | TGCAGCGTTGCGGGGGCTAGCGGGACCCGGCAGTTCTTC | CSVAGASGTRQFF
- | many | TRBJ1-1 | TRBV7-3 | TGTGCCAGCAGCTTAAACGGGATGAACACTGAAGCTTTCTTT | CASSLNGMNTEAFF
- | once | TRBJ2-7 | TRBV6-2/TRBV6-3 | TGTGCCAGCAGTTACGGGTCGCTGCAGTACTTC | CASSYGSLQYF
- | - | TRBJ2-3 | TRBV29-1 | TGCAGCGGGGGCACAGATACGCAGTATTTT | CSGGTDTQYF
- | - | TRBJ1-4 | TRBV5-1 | TGCGCCAGCAGCTTGTCCGGGCCCCCGGGGGAAAAACTGTTTTTT | CASSLSGPPGEKLFF
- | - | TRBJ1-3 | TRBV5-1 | TGCGCCAGCAGCCCCGGGACGGCCGTCAACACCATATATTTT | CASSPGTAVNTIYF